This TCR beta chain was observed in a study of T cell responses to AZD1222 COVID-19 vaccine. Study-wide background: Second-dose schedules of about 4 or about 12 weeks were combined.

This CDR3 is built from 15 residues. In germline, CDR1 is MNHEY, CDR2 SMNVEV (reference sequence). Trimming left V 5 bases short and J 0 bases short, with 8 bases between. The data were produced by immunoSEQ multiplex PCR, yet TCRdb's version contains in-frame clones alone and is incomplete. Among tens of thousands of clones listed, about 85% were seen once. Points from the study as a whole: In the spike-specific TCR repertoire, nearly half reportedly target unmutated variant regions. Donors in the cohort were predominantly white British and more often female, and clonal diversity was possibly underestimated.

There are a few counts of this clone. As yet, its antigen is unknown. The chain couples TRBV27 to TRBJ1-6, with TRBD1 as a possible D gene (5 bases). This specimen was peripheral blood, taken on day 0 of AZD1222 vaccination. The TCR originated in an adult in good health. The CDR3 bases are TGTGCCAGCAGTCGACAGAGCTCCTATAATTCACCCCTCCACTTT. The encoded protein is CASSRQSSYNSPLHF.